This T cell receptor (beta chain) was recovered during a study of blood T cell repertoires in COVID-19. Turning to the study itself: Donors in the United States, Italy and Spain gave samples during acute or convalescent COVID-19. Nucleic acid was either cDNA or gDNA, and it came from T cells, B-cell-depleted T cells, or PBMCs.

Trimming took 4 bases from V and 3 from J, leaving 21 bases between them. In germline, CDR1 is MNHNS, CDR2 SASEGT. The CDR3 spans 17 residues. In the authors' methods: It was from reference gene primer amplification that nucleated cell counts were estimated. Some clones are missing from TCRdb's copy, which holds only in-frame ones; the method was immunoSEQ multiplex PCR. V, J and clone size are taken as reported in that table, and D and trimming were inferred from the DNA itself. Among around 140,000 clones, over 80% were seen once, and the ten largest hold 37%. Sequenced material: peripheral blood. V and J are TRBV6-1 and TRBJ1-1; D might be TRBD1 (6 bases). The sequence came from a man in his fifties or sixties who had recovered from COVID-19. The CDR3 loop reads CASSARLWGRGDTEAFF. The CDR3 bases are TGTGCCAGCAGTGCTCGATTGTGGGGGCGAGGGGACACTGAAGCTTTCTTT.